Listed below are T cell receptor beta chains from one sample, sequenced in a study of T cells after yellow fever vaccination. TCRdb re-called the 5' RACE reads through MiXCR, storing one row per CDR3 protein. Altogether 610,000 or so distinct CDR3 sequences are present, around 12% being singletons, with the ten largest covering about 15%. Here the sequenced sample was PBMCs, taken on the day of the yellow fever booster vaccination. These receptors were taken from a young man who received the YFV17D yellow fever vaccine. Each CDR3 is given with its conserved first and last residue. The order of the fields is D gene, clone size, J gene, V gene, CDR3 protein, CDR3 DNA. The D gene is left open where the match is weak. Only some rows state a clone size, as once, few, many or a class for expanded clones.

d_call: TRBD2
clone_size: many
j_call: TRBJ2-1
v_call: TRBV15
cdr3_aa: CATSRWTSGKYNEQFF
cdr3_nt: TGTGCCACCAGCCGATGGACTAGCGGAAAATACAATGAGCAGTTCTTC

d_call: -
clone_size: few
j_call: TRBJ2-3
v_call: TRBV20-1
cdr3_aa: CSVPPEGGTDTQYF
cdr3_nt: TGCAGTGTGCCCCCCGAGGGTGGCACAGATACGCAGTATTTT

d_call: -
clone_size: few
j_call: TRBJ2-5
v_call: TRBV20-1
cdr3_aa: CSATDSLQETQYF
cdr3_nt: TGCAGTGCTACCGACTCACTACAAGAGACCCAGTACTTC

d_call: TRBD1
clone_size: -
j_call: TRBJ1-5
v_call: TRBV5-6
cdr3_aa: CASSLGTGGWGRRSQHF
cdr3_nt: TGTGCCAGCAGCTTGGGGACAGGCGGTTGGGGGAGAAGGTCCCAGCATTTT

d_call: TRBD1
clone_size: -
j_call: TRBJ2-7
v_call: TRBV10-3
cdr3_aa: CAIRDRESEQYF
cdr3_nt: TGTGCCATCAGGGACAGGGAGAGCGAGCAGTACTTC

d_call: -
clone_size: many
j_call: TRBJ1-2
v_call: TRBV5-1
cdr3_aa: CASSITDVSGYTF
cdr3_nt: TGCGCCAGCAGCATCACAGATGTAAGTGGCTACACCTTC

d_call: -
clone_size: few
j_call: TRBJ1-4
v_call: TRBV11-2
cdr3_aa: CASSLDWTNEKLFF
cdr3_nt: TGTGCCAGCAGCTTAGATTGGACTAATGAAAAACTGTTTTTT

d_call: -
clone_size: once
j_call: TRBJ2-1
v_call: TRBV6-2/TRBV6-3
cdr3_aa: CASSEQPVSYNEQFF
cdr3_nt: TGTGCCAGCTCCGAACAGCCCGTTTCCTACAATGAGCAGTTCTTC

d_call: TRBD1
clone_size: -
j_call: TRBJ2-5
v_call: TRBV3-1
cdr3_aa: CASRKDRVAETQYF
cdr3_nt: TGTGCCAGCAGGAAAGACAGGGTGGCGGAGACCCAGTACTTC

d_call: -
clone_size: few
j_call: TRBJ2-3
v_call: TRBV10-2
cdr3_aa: CASSDVRAEITDTQYF
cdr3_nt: TGCGCCAGCAGTGACGTCAGGGCAGAGATCACAGATACGCAGTATTTT

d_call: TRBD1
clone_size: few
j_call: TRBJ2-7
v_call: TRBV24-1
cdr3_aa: CATSDGTGHSYEQYF
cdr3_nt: TGTGCCACCAGTGACGGGACAGGGCACTCCTACGAGCAGTACTTC

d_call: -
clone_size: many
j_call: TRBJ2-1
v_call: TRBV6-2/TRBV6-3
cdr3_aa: CASSYRPSGSSYNEQFF
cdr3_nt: TGTGCCAGCAGTTACCGACCCTCTGGGAGCTCCTACAATGAGCAGTTCTTC

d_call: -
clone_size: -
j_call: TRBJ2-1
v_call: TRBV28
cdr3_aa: CASSSPGNGYNEQFF
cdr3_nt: TGTGCCAGCAGTTCCCCGGGGAATGGGTACAATGAGCAGTTCTTC

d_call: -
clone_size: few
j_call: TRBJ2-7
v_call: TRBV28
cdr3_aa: CASSLPRGSSYEQYF
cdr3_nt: TGTGCCAGCAGTCTACCTCGTGGGAGCTCCTACGAGCAGTACTTC

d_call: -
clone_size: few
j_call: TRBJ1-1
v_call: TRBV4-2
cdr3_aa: CASSELPTAMNTEAFF
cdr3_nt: TGTGCCAGCAGCGAACTTCCCACGGCCATGAACACTGAAGCTTTCTTT

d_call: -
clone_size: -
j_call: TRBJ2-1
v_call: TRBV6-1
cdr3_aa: CASKNRASYNEQFF
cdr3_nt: TGTGCCAGCAAAAACAGGGCCTCCTACAATGAGCAGTTCTTC

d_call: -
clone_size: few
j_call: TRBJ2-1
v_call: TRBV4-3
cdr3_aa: CASSQEPAGEQFF
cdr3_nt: TGCGCCAGCAGCCAAGAACCCGCCGGGGAGCAGTTCTTC

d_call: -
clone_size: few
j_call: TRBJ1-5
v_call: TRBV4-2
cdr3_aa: CASSRPGLHQPQHF
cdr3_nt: TGTGCCAGCAGCCGCCCAGGGCTTCATCAGCCCCAGCATTTT

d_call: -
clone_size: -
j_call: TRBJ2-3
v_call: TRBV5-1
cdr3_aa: CASGRSSTDTQYF
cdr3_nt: TGCGCCAGCGGACGGTCTAGCACAGATACGCAGTATTTT

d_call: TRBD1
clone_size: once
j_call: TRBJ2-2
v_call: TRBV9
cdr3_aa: CASSEPKGQGGILNTGELFF
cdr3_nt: TGTGCCAGCAGCGAACCGAAGGGACAGGGGGGAATACTGAACACCGGGGAGCTGTTTTTT

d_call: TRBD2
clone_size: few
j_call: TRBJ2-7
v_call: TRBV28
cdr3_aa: CASSSNLAGGPNEQYF
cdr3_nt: TGTGCCAGCAGTTCTAACCTAGCGGGAGGGCCCAACGAGCAGTACTTC

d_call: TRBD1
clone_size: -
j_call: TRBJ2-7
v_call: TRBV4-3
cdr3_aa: CASSQVGGTGGGEQYF
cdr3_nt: TGCGCCAGCAGCCAAGTGGGAGGGACAGGGGGCGGCGAGCAGTACTTC

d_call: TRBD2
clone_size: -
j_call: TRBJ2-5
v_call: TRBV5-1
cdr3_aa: CASSLPLTSGSLETQYF
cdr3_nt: TGCGCCAGCAGCTTACCTCTGACTAGCGGGAGCTTAGAGACCCAGTACTTC

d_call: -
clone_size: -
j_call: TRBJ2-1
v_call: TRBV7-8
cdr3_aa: CASNPSAGEQFF
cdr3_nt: TGTGCCAGCAACCCGAGCGCGGGTGAGCAGTTCTTC

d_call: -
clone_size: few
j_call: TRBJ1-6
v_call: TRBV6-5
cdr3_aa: CASSYTDTDYNSPLHF
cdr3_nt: TGTGCCAGCAGTTATACCGACACCGACTATAATTCACCCCTCCACTTT

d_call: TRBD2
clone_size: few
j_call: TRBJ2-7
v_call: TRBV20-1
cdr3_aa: CSASGTSDEQYF
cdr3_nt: TGCAGTGCTAGTGGGACTAGCGACGAGCAGTACTTC

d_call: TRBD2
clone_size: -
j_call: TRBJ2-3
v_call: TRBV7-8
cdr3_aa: CASSFAGGGDTQYF
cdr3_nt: TGTGCCAGCAGCTTCGCGGGGGGAGGGGATACGCAGTATTTT

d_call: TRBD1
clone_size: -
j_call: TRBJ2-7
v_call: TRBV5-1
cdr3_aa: CASSLYGTASLAYEQYF
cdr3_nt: TGCGCCAGCAGCTTGTACGGGACAGCGAGTCTTGCCTACGAGCAGTACTTC

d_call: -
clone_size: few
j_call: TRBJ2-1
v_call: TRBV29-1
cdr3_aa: CSVGHGNEQFF
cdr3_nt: TGCAGCGTTGGACATGGCAATGAGCAGTTCTTC

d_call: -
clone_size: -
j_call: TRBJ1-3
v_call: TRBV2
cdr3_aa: CASSAVRGEGSTIYF
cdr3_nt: TGTGCCAGCAGCGCGGTCAGGGGCGAAGGTAGTACCATATATTTT